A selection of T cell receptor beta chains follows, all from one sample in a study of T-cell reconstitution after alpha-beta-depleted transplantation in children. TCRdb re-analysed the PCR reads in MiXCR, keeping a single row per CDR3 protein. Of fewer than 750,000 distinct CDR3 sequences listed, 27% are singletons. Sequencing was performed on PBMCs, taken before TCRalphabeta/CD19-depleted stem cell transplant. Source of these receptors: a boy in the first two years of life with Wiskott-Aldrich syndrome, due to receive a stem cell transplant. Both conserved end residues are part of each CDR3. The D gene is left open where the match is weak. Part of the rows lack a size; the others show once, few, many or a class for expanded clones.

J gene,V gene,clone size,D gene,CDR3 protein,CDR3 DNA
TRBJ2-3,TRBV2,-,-,CASGETGRTDTQYF,TGTGCCAGCGGGGAGACAGGACGCACAGATACGCAGTATTTT
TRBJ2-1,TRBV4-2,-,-,CASSQEVQYYQSSYNEQFF,TGTGCCAGCAGCCAAGAAGTCCAGTACTACCAGAGCTCCTACAATGAGCAGTTCTTC
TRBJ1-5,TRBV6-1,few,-,CASSAGRGSPQHF,TGTGCCAGCAGTGCCGGAAGGGGGTCGCCCCAGCATTTT
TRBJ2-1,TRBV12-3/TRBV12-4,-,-,CASSSPRASAQSEQFF,TGTGCCAGCAGCTCGCCAAGGGCTAGCGCGCAGTCGGAGCAGTTCTTC
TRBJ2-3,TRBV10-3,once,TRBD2,CAITGTSGSVIDTQYF,TGTGCCATCACCGGGACTAGCGGGAGTGTGATAGATACGCAGTATTTT
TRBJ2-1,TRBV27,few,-,CASSTPEDAYNEQFF,TGTGCCAGCAGCACCCCTGAGGACGCCTACAATGAGCAGTTCTTC
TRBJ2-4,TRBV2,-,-,CASSFSTGYGAKNIQYF,TGTGCCAGCAGTTTTAGTACAGGGTACGGAGCCAAAAACATTCAGTACTTC
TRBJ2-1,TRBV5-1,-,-,CASKDSGSYNEQFF,TGCGCCAGCAAAGACAGCGGCTCCTACAATGAGCAGTTCTTC
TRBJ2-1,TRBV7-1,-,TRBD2,CASSSETSGCLGDKYNEQFF,TGTGCCAGCAGCTCTGAGACTAGCGGATGCCTGGGGGATAAATACAATGAGCAGTTCTTC
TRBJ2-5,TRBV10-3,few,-,CAISEVGLAGETQYF,TGTGCCATCAGTGAAGTCGGCCTAGCCGGGGAGACCCAGTACTTC
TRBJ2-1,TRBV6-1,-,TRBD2,CASRMRLAGGNEQFF,TGTGCCAGCAGAATGAGGCTAGCGGGAGGCAATGAGCAGTTCTTC
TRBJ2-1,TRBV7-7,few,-,CASSSFGGGLNEQFF,TGTGCCAGCAGCTCTTTTGGCGGAGGCCTCAATGAGCAGTTCTTC
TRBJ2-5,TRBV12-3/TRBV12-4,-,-,CASSLAAKGTQYF,TGTGCCAGCAGTTTAGCCGCAAAGGGGACCCAGTACTTC
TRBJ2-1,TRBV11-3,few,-,CASSNPPGNEQFF,TGTGCCAGCAGCAACCCCCCTGGGAATGAGCAGTTCTTC
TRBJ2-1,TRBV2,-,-,CASSGTSTYNEQFF,TGTGCCAGCAGCGGGACATCTACCTACAATGAGCAGTTCTTC
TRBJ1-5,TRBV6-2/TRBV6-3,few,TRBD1,CASSYGDRLGQPQHF,TGTGCCAGCAGTTACGGGGACAGGCTGGGTCAGCCCCAGCATTTT
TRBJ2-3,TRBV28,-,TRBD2,CASSLPGRATDTQYF,TGTGCCAGCAGTTTACCCGGGAGGGCTACAGATACGCAGTATTTT
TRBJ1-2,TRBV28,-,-,CASASGTPGYTF,TGTGCCAGCGCTTCCGGCACGCCCGGCTACACCTTC
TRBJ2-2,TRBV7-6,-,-,CASSSQTAGELFF,TGTGCCAGCAGCTCCCAAACGGCCGGGGAGCTGTTTTTT
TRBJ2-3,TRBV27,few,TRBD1,CASSKGTGGTDTQYF,TGTGCCAGCAGTAAAGGGACAGGAGGCACAGATACGCAGTATTTT